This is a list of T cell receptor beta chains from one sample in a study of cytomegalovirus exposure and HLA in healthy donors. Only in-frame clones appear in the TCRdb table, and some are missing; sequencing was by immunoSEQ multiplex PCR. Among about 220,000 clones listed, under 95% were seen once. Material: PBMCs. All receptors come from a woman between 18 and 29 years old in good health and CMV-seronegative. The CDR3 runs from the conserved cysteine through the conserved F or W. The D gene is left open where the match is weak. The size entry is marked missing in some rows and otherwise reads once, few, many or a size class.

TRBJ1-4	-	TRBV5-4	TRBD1	TGTGCCAGCAGCATTGGACAGGGATCAAAAGTAAATGAAAAACTGTTTTTT	CASSIGQGSKVNEKLFF
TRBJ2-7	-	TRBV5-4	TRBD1	TGTGCCAGCAGCTCACTGGGGCAGGGGGCCAACGAGCAGTACTTC	CASSSLGQGANEQYF
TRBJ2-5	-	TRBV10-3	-	TGTGCCATCAGTGTTGGGACACAAGAGACCCAGTACTTC	CAISVGTQETQYF
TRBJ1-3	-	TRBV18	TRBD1	TGTGCCAGCTCACCCGGGACAGTCTCTGGAAACACCATATATTTT	CASSPGTVSGNTIYF
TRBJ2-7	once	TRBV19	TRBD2	TGTGCCAGTAGTACTATAGCGGGAGAGGACGAGCAGTACTTC	CASSTIAGEDEQYF
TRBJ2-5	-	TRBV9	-	TGTGCCAGCAGCGTATCGCCGGACAGTAAAGAGACCCAGTACTTC	CASSVSPDSKETQYF
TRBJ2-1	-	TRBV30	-	TGTGCCTGGCTAGCTTTCGGCTACAATGAGCAGTTCTTC	CAWLAFGYNEQFF
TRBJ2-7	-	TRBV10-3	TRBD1	TGTGCCACCGCCGGGACAGGGGGCTCCGAGCAGTACTTC	CATAGTGGSEQYF
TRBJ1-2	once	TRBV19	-	TGTGCCAGTAGTACGGAACAGGGAGCGAACTATGGCTACACCTTC	CASSTEQGANYGYTF
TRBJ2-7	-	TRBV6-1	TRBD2	TGTGCCAGCCCCAGGACTAGCGGGGCCTACGAGCAGTACTTC	CASPRTSGAYEQYF
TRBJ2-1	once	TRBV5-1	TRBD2	TGCGCCAGCAGCCGATGGACTAGCGGGAGGGCCTACAATGAGCAGTTCTTC	CASSRWTSGRAYNEQFF
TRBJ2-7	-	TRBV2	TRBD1	TGTGCCAGCAACACGGACAGGAACTCCTACGAGCAGTACTTC	CASNTDRNSYEQYF
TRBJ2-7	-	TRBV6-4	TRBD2	TGTGCCAGCAGGCGGGAGGGAGTCGGCTCCTACGAGCAGTACTTC	CASRREGVGSYEQYF
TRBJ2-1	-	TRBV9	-	TGTGCCAGCAGCGTAGGAGTGACTGTTTTTCCTGAGCAGTTCTTC	CASSVGVTVFPEQFF
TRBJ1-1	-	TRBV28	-	TGTGCCAGCAGGATTCCAGGGGTCACTGAAGCTTTCTTT	CASRIPGVTEAFF
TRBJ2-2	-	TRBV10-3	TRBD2	TGTGCCATCAGGGCTAGCGGGATGGGGACCGGGGAGCTGTTTTTT	CAIRASGMGTGELFF
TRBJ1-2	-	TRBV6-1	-	TGTGCCAGCGATTCCCGGCGGGGGTATGGCTACACCTTC	CASDSRRGYGYTF
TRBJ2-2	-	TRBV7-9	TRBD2	TGTGCCAGCAGCCAACCGGGACTAGCGGGAGGAACTCGGATGTTTTTT	CASSQPGLAGGTRMFF
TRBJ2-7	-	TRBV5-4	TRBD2	TGTGCCAGCAGCTTGGATCTTAGCGGGAGTTCATACGAGCAGTACTTC	CASSLDLSGSSYEQYF
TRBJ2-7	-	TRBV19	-	TGTGCCAGTAGCAAGGGGTGGGAGCAGTACTTC	CASSKGWEQYF